Listed below are T cell receptor beta chains from one sample, sequenced in a study of a mutant IDH1 vaccine in newly diagnosed glioma. The antigens these receptors bind are not known. Repertoires were generated with immunoSEQ multiplex PCR, while TCRdb's copy carries only in-frame clones and drops some. The sample lists fewer than 75,000 clones, about 88% occurring once. Material: PBMCs, obtained from a glioma patient whose treatment included an IDH1 peptide vaccine. Source of these receptors: a woman in her fifties or sixties with glioma. CDR3s include the opening cysteine and the closing phenylalanine or tryptophan. The D gene is left open where the match is weak. Not every row has a clone size; where given, it reads once, few, many or a size class.

NA	TRBV7-2	TRBD2	TRBJ2-5	CASSLGTSGPGAQYF	TGTGCCAGCAGCTTGGGGACTAGCGGCCCGGGGGCCCAGTACTTC
NA	TRBV6-4	NA	TRBJ1-2	CASSPSGAGGYTF	TGTGCCAGCAGCCCTAGTGGGGCGGGAGGCTACACCTTC
NA	TRBV7-6	TRBD1	TRBJ1-2	CASSPGTGEFYGYTF	TGTGCCAGCAGCCCCGGGACAGGGGAGTTCTATGGCTACACCTTC
NA	TRBV9	TRBD2	TRBJ2-5	CASSVSGGALGQETQYF	TGTGCCAGCAGCGTTAGCGGGGGGGCCCTGGGACAAGAGACCCAGTACTTC
NA	TRBV5-1	NA	TRBJ2-5	CASSLGSGETQYF	TGCGCCAGCAGCTTAGGAAGCGGGGAGACCCAGTACTTC
NA	TRBV11-3	NA	TRBJ2-4	CASSLDLGGLAKNIQYF	TGTGCCAGCAGCTTAGATCTCGGGGGACTAGCCAAAAACATTCAGTACTTC
NA	TRBV18	NA	TRBJ1-1	CASSPQWGAGTEAFF	TGTGCCAGCTCACCACAATGGGGCGCTGGGACTGAAGCTTTCTTT
NA	TRBV6-4	NA	TRBJ1-1	CASSPSPGLNEAFF	TGTGCCAGCAGTCCCTCTCCGGGACTTAATGAAGCTTTCTTT
once	TRBV11-3	TRBD2	TRBJ2-5	CASSARGGSETQYF	TGTGCCAGCAGCGCGCGGGGGGGCTCCGAGACCCAGTACTTC
once	TRBV9	NA	TRBJ2-1	CASRPSGSNEQFF	TGTGCCAGCAGACCATCGGGCAGCAATGAGCAGTTCTTC
few	TRBV7-9	TRBD1	TRBJ1-1	CASNQGAAARAFF	TGTGCCAGCAATCAGGGGGCGGCAGCAAGGGCTTTCTTT
NA	TRBV19	TRBD1	TRBJ2-2	CASRGTGGGLSGELFF	TGTGCCAGTAGGGGGACAGGGGGCGGTTTGAGCGGGGAGCTGTTTTTT
NA	TRBV2	NA	TRBJ1-3	CASSERGTPGGNTIYF	TGTGCCAGCAGTGAAAGGGGGACCCCGGGAGGAAACACCATATATTTT
NA	TRBV5-1	NA	TRBJ2-3	CASSGGSSLSTDTQYF	TGCGCCAGCAGCGGGGGCTCCAGCCTTAGCACAGATACGCAGTATTTT
few	TRBV30	NA	TRBJ1-1	CAWSVGGNTEAFF	TGTGCCTGGAGTGTAGGGGGGAACACTGAAGCTTTCTTT
NA	TRBV6-5	NA	TRBJ2-2	CASSYSTGLNTGELFF	TGTGCCAGCAGTTACTCTACAGGGTTGAACACCGGGGAGCTGTTTTTT
NA	TRBV6-1	NA	TRBJ1-5	CASSEAYTSNQPQHF	TGTGCCAGCAGTGAAGCTTACACCAGCAATCAGCCCCAGCATTTT
NA	TRBV5-1	TRBD2	TRBJ2-7	CASGGDYSYEQYF	TGCGCCAGCGGGGGGGACTACTCCTACGAGCAGTACTTC
NA	TRBV6-4	NA	TRBJ2-3	CASSDGEDTQYF	TGTGCCAGCAGTGACGGGGAAGACACGCAGTATTTT
NA	TRBV2	NA	TRBJ2-7	CASSVVQGTYEQYF	TGTGCCAGCAGTGTGGTCCAGGGAACCTACGAGCAGTACTTC
NA	TRBV19	TRBD1	TRBJ1-1	CASSIDRGRGTEAFF	TGTGCCAGTAGTATAGACAGGGGGCGTGGGACTGAAGCTTTCTTT
NA	TRBV27	NA	TRBJ2-5	CASSLAGRGETQYF	TGTGCCAGCAGTTTGGCGGGCAGAGGGGAGACCCAGTACTTC
NA	TRBV5-8	NA	TRBJ2-5	CASGKGPQETQYF	TGTGCCAGCGGAAAGGGACCCCAAGAGACCCAGTACTTC
NA	TRBV4-2	NA	TRBJ2-5	CASSQDPVGETQYF	TGTGCCAGCAGCCAAGATCCAGTTGGGGAGACCCAGTACTTC